This TCR beta chain was captured by sequencing in a study of glioma-infiltrating T cells after dendritic cell vaccination. Germline V gene data show CDR1 as SGHKS and CDR2 as YYEKEE (reference sequence). The CDR3 runs 20 residues. Germline trimming cut 2 bases from V and 1 base from J; bases unmatched to any gene: 14. Time point denoted: after dendritic cell vaccination, including at tumor progression/relapse. The table came from immunoSEQ multiplex PCR; TCRdb's copy has only in-frame clones and leaves some out. The sample records 85,000 to 100,000 clones, around 85% being singletons. This chain connects TRBV5-5 to TRBJ2-1, with 11 bases aligning to TRBD2. The clonotype comes from a human donor with glioblastoma. The input for sequencing was blood, taken after dendritic cell vaccination. CDR3 protein: CASSLLSTSGVVGSYNEQFF. The CDR3, as DNA: TGTGCCAGCAGCTTATTATCGACTAGCGGGGTCGTTGGTTCCTACAATGAGCAGTTCTTC. Combining the CDR3 with reference TRBV5-5 and TRBJ2-1 gives the whole variable domain DAGVTQSPTHLIKTRGQQVTLRCSPISGHKSVSWYQQVLGQGPQFIFQYYEKEERGRGNFPDRFSARQFPNYSSELNVNALLLGDSALYLCASSLLSTSGVVGSYNEQFFGPGTRLTVL.